Listed here are 8 T cell receptor beta chains from one sample, sequenced in a study of cytomegalovirus exposure and HLA in healthy donors. PCR involved 60 Vbeta and 13 Jbeta primers. Some clones are missing from TCRdb's copy, which holds only in-frame ones; the method was immunoSEQ multiplex PCR. This table holds around 150,000 clones. Sequencing was performed on PBMCs. These TCRs come from a woman aged 55-70 years in good health and CMV-seronegative.

The chain has TRBV30 and TRBJ2-1, with 13 bases lining up with TRBD2. Germline V gene sequence: CDR1 GTSNPN, CDR2 SVGIG (reference sequence). Trimming removed 4 bases from V and 6 bases from J; junction bases left unmatched: 6. CDR3 length: 15 residues. The CDR3 region has the DNA TGTGCCTGGACCTCCGGACTAGCGGGAGTCAATGAGCAGTTCTTC. Amino acid sequence: CAWTSGLAGVNEQFF. The entire variable domain, with the rest obtained from reference TRBV30 and TRBJ2-1, is as follows: SQTIHQWPATLVQPVGSPLSLECTVEGTSNPNLYWYRQAAGRGLQLLFYSVGIGQISSEVPQNLSASRPQDRQFILSSKKLLLSDSGFYLCAWTSGLAGVNEQFFGPGTRLTVL.

The V call is TRBV9, the J call TRBJ1-5; TRBD1 might be the D (6 bases). CDR1 and CDR2 from the germline V gene are SGDLS and YYNGEE. CDR3 size: 15 residues. Trimming took 4 bases from V and 0 from J, leaving 11 bases between them. For the CDR3, the DNA is TGTGCCAGCAGCCCAACAGGGTATAGCAATCAGCCCCAGCATTTT. Protein sequence: CASSPTGYSNQPQHF.

This sequence joins TRBV19 and TRBJ1-5; TRBD1 matches at 9 bases. V trimming: 3 bases; J trimming: 6 bases; junction bases outside the gene matches: 6. The CDR3 runs to 15 residues. Germline-derived CDR1 and CDR2 are LNHDA and SQIVND (reference sequence). CDR3 sequence reads: CASSIRDRERQPQHF. The CDR3 region has the DNA TGTGCCAGTAGTATCCGGGACAGGGAACGTCAGCCCCAGCATTTT.

This chain uses TRBV5-1 with TRBJ2-2, with a possible D match to TRBD2 (6 bases). CDR1 SGHRS and CDR2 YFSETQ come from the germline V gene. The CDR3 contains 13 residues. V was pared by 2 bases and J by 8 bases, with 10 bases between. The CDR3 DNA reads TGCGCCAGCAGCTTCAGGGAGGTGGGGGAGCTGTTTTTT. Its translation: CASSFREVGELFF.

This chain links TRBV6-5 with TRBJ2-3, with 7 bases that match TRBD2. Germline V gene data show CDR1 as MNHEY and CDR2 as SVGAGI. The CDR3 consists of 14 residues. Trimming took 6 bases from V and 2 from J; bases not matched to a gene: 5. CDR3 DNA sequence: TGTGCCAGCAGGGGGGGGTCCCTCACAGATACGCAGTATTTT. Its protein is CASRGGSLTDTQYF.

The rearrangement uses TRBV7-3 and TRBJ1-1; D remains unclear. V lost 1 base, J lost 0 bases, and 6 bases lay in between. The CDR3 runs to 14 residues. Germline V gene sequence: CDR1 SGHTA, CDR2 FQGTGA. The CDR3 DNA sequence: TGTGCCAGCAGCTTAATGGGCGTGAACACTGAAGCTTTCTTT. Translated, it gives CASSLMGVNTEAFF.

This sequence joins TRBV11-3 and TRBJ2-1, with a weak D call TRBD2 (6 bases). CDR3 size: 13 residues. Germline lookup yields CDR1 SGHNT and CDR2 YENEEA. V shed 6 bases and J shed 5 bases, with 11 bases lying between them. The CDR3 here is CASSWDSNNEQFF. The CDR3 DNA reads as TGTGCCAGCAGTTGGGACTCAAACAATGAGCAGTTCTTC. The full variable domain, rest sourced from reference TRBV11-3 and TRBJ2-1, is EAGVVQSPRYKIIEKKQPVAFWCNPISGHNTLYWYLQNLGQGPELLIRYENEEAVDDSQLPKDRFSAERLKGVDSTLKIQPAELGDSAVYLCASSWDSNNEQFFGPGTRLTVL.

The CDR3 reads CASSPTGTNYGYTF. The CDR3 DNA reads TGTGCCAGCAGTCCGACAGGTACTAACTATGGCTACACCTTC. The rearrangement links TRBV6-4 to TRBJ1-2; D perhaps matches TRBD1 (6 bases). This CDR3 is built from 14 residues. The germline V gene encodes CDR1 MRHNA and CDR2 SNTAGT. Trimming cost V 5 bases and J 0 bases, with 10 bases left between them.